Listed below are T cell receptor beta chains from one sample, sequenced in a study of control samples from healthy donors and cancer patients. Profiled with immunoSEQ multiplex PCR; TCRdb holds only in-frame clones, not every one. This sample has some 200,000 clones, with roughly 89% found just once. The sample was blood. The receptor set was obtained from a woman in her twenties or thirties in good health. Each CDR3 is given with its conserved first and last residue. The D gene is left open where the match is weak. A clone size is listed for some rows: how often the clone was seen (once, few, many), or a class if it is expanded.

.	TRBV19	14	TRBD1	TRBJ2-3	CASSTTRDRGEHNF	TGTGCCAGTAGTACCACCCGGGACAGGGGCGAGCACAATTTT
few	TRBV6-2/TRBV6-3	17	TRBD2	TRBJ2-1	CASSYPSGSGRWNEQFF	TGTGCCAGCAGTTACCCCTCCGGTAGCGGGAGATGGAATGAGCAGTTCTTC
.	TRBV5-1	14	.	TRBJ1-4	CASSLGQGYEKLFF	TGCGCCAGCAGCTTAGGGCAGGGTTATGAAAAACTGTTTTTT
.	TRBV6-1	16	TRBD1	TRBJ1-2	CASSEAGRQGLFGYTF	TGTGCCAGCAGTGAAGCGGGGAGACAGGGGCTATTTGGCTACACCTTC
.	TRBV5-5	12	.	TRBJ2-5	CASSLGVATQYF	TGTGCCAGCAGCTTGGGAGTCGCGACCCAGTACTTC
.	TRBV6-5	14	.	TRBJ2-3	CASRPQGGADTQYF	TGTGCCAGCAGACCGCAGGGGGGTGCAGATACGCAGTATTTT
.	TRBV6-1	13	.	TRBJ1-1	CASSEGENTEAFF	TGTGCCAGCAGTGAGGGGGAAAACACTGAAGCTTTCTTT
.	TRBV2	12	.	TRBJ1-1	CASSLQGTEAFF	TGTGCCAGCAGCCTACAGGGAACCGAAGCTTTCTTT
.	TRBV6-6	14	.	TRBJ1-1	CASSYQGMNTEAFF	TGTGCCAGCAGTTACCAGGGAATGAACACTGAAGCTTTCTTT
.	TRBV30	13	.	TRBJ1-1	CACTKTGGDEAFF	TGTGCCTGCACCAAGACAGGCGGGGATGAAGCTTTCTTT
.	TRBV7-9	14	TRBD1	TRBJ1-2	CASRQGAANYGYTF	TGTGCCAGCAGACAGGGGGCGGCTAACTATGGCTACACCTTC
.	TRBV7-9	14	.	TRBJ1-1	CASSLVGVNTEAFF	TGTGCCAGCAGCTTAGTAGGGGTAAACACTGAAGCTTTCTTT
.	TRBV11-2	16	.	TRBJ1-1	CASSLDSPGMGTEAFF	TGTGCCAGCAGCTTAGATAGTCCGGGGATGGGCACTGAAGCTTTCTTT
.	TRBV7-9	12	.	TRBJ2-7	CASSLAQGEQYF	TGTGCCAGCAGCTTAGCGCAGGGGGAGCAGTACTTC
.	TRBV7-8	16	TRBD1	TRBJ1-5	CASSQGTGLSNQPQHF	TGTGCCAGCAGCCAAGGGACAGGTCTTAGCAATCAGCCCCAGCATTTT
.	TRBV6-4	14	.	TRBJ2-3	CASSDTGDTDTQYF	TGTGCCAGCAGTGACACCGGGGACACAGATACGCAGTATTTT
.	TRBV11-3	15	TRBD1	TRBJ2-3	CASSPGDSSTDTQYF	TGTGCCAGCAGCCCAGGGGACAGTAGCACAGATACGCAGTATTTT
.	TRBV28	14	.	TRBJ2-5	CASSFVGAQETQYF	TGTGCCAGCAGTTTTGTCGGGGCACAAGAGACCCAGTACTTC
.	TRBV15	14	.	TRBJ1-2	CATSRAGTDYGYTF	TGTGCCACCAGCAGAGCCGGGACGGACTATGGCTACACCTTC
.	TRBV3-1/TRBV3-2	11	.	TRBJ1-1	CASSQGAEAFF	TGTGCCAGCAGCCAGGGAGCTGAAGCTTTCTTT
.	TRBV7-3	13	.	TRBJ2-1	CASSFGRNNEQFF	TGTGCCAGCAGCTTCGGTAGAAACAATGAGCAGTTCTTC
.	TRBV4-3	17	TRBD2	TRBJ2-1	CASSQGRLAGSYNEQFF	TGCGCCAGCAGCCAAGGTAGACTAGCGGGTTCCTACAATGAGCAGTTCTTC
.	TRBV7-2	14	.	TRBJ2-7	CASSSGDLPYEQYF	TGTGCCAGCAGCTCAGGGGATCTACCTTACGAGCAGTACTTC
once	TRBV5-1	16	TRBD2	TRBJ2-3	CASSHSSGGAADTQYF	TGCGCCAGCTCCCACTCTAGCGGGGGGGCAGCAGATACGCAGTATTTT
once	TRBV18	13	.	TRBJ2-5	CASSPGREETQYF	TGTGCCAGCTCACCAGGGAGAGAAGAGACCCAGTACTTC
.	TRBV5-4	14	TRBD2	TRBJ2-7	CASSYSGGADEQYF	TGTGCCAGCAGCTATAGCGGGGGGGCGGACGAGCAGTACTTC
.	TRBV19	14	.	TRBJ2-7	CASSPRQSSYEQYF	TGTGCCAGTAGTCCCCGACAGAGCTCCTACGAGCAGTACTTC
.	TRBV7-9	14	.	TRBJ1-1	CASSLEGLNTEAFF	TGTGCCAGCAGCTTAGAGGGGTTGAACACTGAAGCTTTCTTT
.	TRBV24-1	14	.	TRBJ2-2	CATSDSYRVGELFF	TGTGCCACCAGTGATTCCTACAGGGTCGGGGAGCTGTTTTTT
.	TRBV28	14	TRBD1	TRBJ1-5	CASSLGQGNQPQHF	TGTGCCAGCAGTTTAGGACAGGGGAATCAGCCCCAGCATTTT
.	TRBV5-1	15	.	TRBJ1-1	CASSLLTGANTEAFF	TGCGCCAGCAGCTTGCTGACAGGCGCGAACACTGAAGCTTTCTTT
.	TRBV7-8	15	.	TRBJ2-6	CASSPRVSGANVLTF	TGTGCCAGCAGCCCCAGAGTTTCTGGGGCCAACGTCCTGACTTTC
.	TRBV6-1	15	TRBD1	TRBJ2-2	CASSEGQGGTGELFF	TGTGCCAGCAGTGAAGGACAGGGGGGTACCGGGGAGCTGTTTTTT
.	TRBV7-9	16	TRBD2	TRBJ2-3	CASSLVLAGAGDTQYF	TGTGCCAGCAGCTTAGTTCTAGCGGGGGCGGGAGATACGCAGTATTTT
.	TRBV4-3	15	.	TRBJ2-1	CASSSFGQNYNEQFF	TGCGCCAGCAGCTCGTTCGGACAGAACTACAATGAGCAGTTCTTC
.	TRBV7-3	15	TRBD2	TRBJ2-7	CASSLELAGDHEQYF	TGTGCCAGCAGCTTAGAACTAGCGGGAGACCACGAGCAGTACTTC
.	TRBV28	14	TRBD1	TRBJ1-2	CASSSGTVNYGYTF	TGTGCCAGCAGTTCCGGGACAGTTAACTATGGCTACACCTTC
.	TRBV11-2	11	.	TRBJ2-7	CASSPVHEQYF	TGTGCCAGCAGCCCCGTCCACGAGCAGTACTTC
.	TRBV3-1/TRBV3-2	18	.	TRBJ2-5	CASSHASGGAGTEETQYF	TGTGCCAGCAGCCATGCCTCCGGTGGAGCGGGGACAGAAGAGACCCAGTACTTC
.	TRBV28	15	TRBD2	TRBJ2-3	CASSLGEGVTDTQYF	TGTGCCAGCAGTTTAGGGGAGGGCGTCACAGATACGCAGTATTTT
.	TRBV1	17	.	TRBJ2-2	CTSSQVRLAGVAGELFF	TGCACCAGCAGCCAGGTAAGACTAGCGGGAGTTGCCGGGGAGCTGTTTTTT
once	TRBV6-5	15	TRBD1	TRBJ1-6	CASSLRTGGNSPLHF	TGTGCCAGCAGCCTACGGACAGGGGGGAATTCACCCCTCCACTTT
.	TRBV4-3	14	.	TRBJ1-5	CASSQAQGGQPQHF	TGCGCCAGCAGCCAAGCACAGGGCGGGCAGCCCCAGCATTTT
.	TRBV5-6	11	.	TRBJ1-1	CASSLSGIAFF	TGTGCCAGCAGCTTGTCAGGGATCGCTTTCTTT
.	TRBV7-9	15	.	TRBJ1-5	CASSLEGYSNQPQHF	TGTGCCAGCAGCTTAGAGGGGTATAGCAATCAGCCCCAGCATTTT
.	TRBV12-3/TRBV12-4	13	.	TRBJ1-2	CASSLGGRYGYTF	TGTGCCAGCAGTTTGGGGGGGAGGTATGGCTACACCTTC
.	TRBV7-2	16	TRBD1	TRBJ2-2	CASSFRTGAPTGELFF	TGTGCCAGCAGCTTCAGGACAGGGGCGCCCACCGGGGAGCTGTTTTTT
.	TRBV11-2	14	TRBD1	TRBJ1-1	CASSSGQGHTEAFF	TGTGCCAGCAGCTCCGGACAGGGACACACTGAAGCTTTCTTT
.	TRBV29-1	13	.	TRBJ2-1	CSVGLSSYNEQFF	TGCAGCGTTGGGCTGAGCTCCTACAATGAGCAGTTCTTC
.	TRBV5-1	15	TRBD2	TRBJ2-5	CASSWTSGGQETQYF	TGCGCCAGCAGCTGGACTAGCGGGGGGCAAGAGACCCAGTACTTC
.	TRBV29-1	14	.	TRBJ1-2	CSVEGRGLGYGYTF	TGCAGCGTTGAAGGTCGGGGGCTAGGCTATGGCTACACCTTC
.	TRBV7-9	15	.	TRBJ1-5	CASSLGWTSNQPQHF	TGTGCCAGCAGCTTAGGGTGGACCAGCAATCAGCCCCAGCATTTT
.	TRBV11-3	12	.	TRBJ1-1	CASSSEGAEAFF	TGTGCCAGCAGCTCTGAAGGTGCTGAAGCTTTCTTT
once	TRBV28	13	TRBD2	TRBJ2-1	CASSLAGTSGKFF	TGTGCCAGCAGTTTGGCCGGGACTAGCGGGAAGTTCTTC
.	TRBV10-3	16	TRBD1	TRBJ1-1	CAISEDRGLRETEAFF	TGTGCCATCAGTGAGGACAGGGGGCTCCGTGAGACTGAAGCTTTCTTT